The rows below give T cell receptor beta chains drawn from one sample of a study of beta chain features in type 1 diabetes. The data were produced by immunoSEQ multiplex PCR, yet TCRdb's version contains in-frame clones alone and is incomplete. The sample comprises fewer than 20,000 clones, 55% of which are singletons, and less than 0.5% rests with the top ten. The sequenced sample was stem cell memory CD4+ T cells from blood. The source of these receptors is a woman aged 18 to 35 in good health. Both conserved end residues are part of each CDR3. The D gene is left open where the match is weak. The size field is filled for only some rows; it gives once, few, many or a size class.

clone_size: -; j_call: TRBJ1-5; d_call: -; v_call: TRBV5-1; cdr3_aa: CASSLVVWGTTENQPQHF; cdr3_nt: TGCGCCAGCAGCTTGGTAGTGTGGGGCACTACAGAGAATCAGCCCCAGCATTTT
clone_size: -; j_call: TRBJ1-1; d_call: -; v_call: TRBV6-5; cdr3_aa: CASSYGGITEAFF; cdr3_nt: TGTGCCAGCAGTTACGGGGGGATCACTGAAGCTTTCTTT
clone_size: -; j_call: TRBJ2-1; d_call: TRBD2; v_call: TRBV9; cdr3_aa: CASSERLARDEQFF; cdr3_nt: TGTGCCAGCAGCGAAAGACTAGCGCGAGATGAGCAGTTCTTC
clone_size: -; j_call: TRBJ2-1; d_call: -; v_call: TRBV27; cdr3_aa: CASSVGRSYNEQFF; cdr3_nt: TGTGCCAGCTCAGTGGGGCGAAGTTACAATGAGCAGTTCTTC
clone_size: -; j_call: TRBJ2-1; d_call: TRBD2; v_call: TRBV5-1; cdr3_aa: CASSLGLADYNEQFF; cdr3_nt: TGCGCCAGCAGCTTGGGTCTAGCGGACTACAATGAGCAGTTCTTC
clone_size: -; j_call: TRBJ2-1; d_call: TRBD1; v_call: TRBV5-1; cdr3_aa: CASSFRDRVDEQFF; cdr3_nt: TGCGCCAGCAGCTTCCGGGACAGGGTGGATGAGCAGTTCTTC
clone_size: -; j_call: TRBJ1-2; d_call: -; v_call: TRBV6-6; cdr3_aa: CASTPGASGGYGYTF; cdr3_nt: TGTGCCAGCACTCCCGGAGCGAGCGGGGGTTATGGCTACACCTTC
clone_size: -; j_call: TRBJ1-5; d_call: -; v_call: TRBV7-8; cdr3_aa: CASSPTGDQPQHF; cdr3_nt: TGTGCCAGCAGCCCGACGGGAGATCAGCCCCAGCATTTT
clone_size: -; j_call: TRBJ2-7; d_call: TRBD2; v_call: TRBV30; cdr3_aa: CAYWTSGGPADEQYF; cdr3_nt: TGTGCCTACTGGACTAGCGGGGGTCCAGCCGACGAGCAGTACTTC
clone_size: -; j_call: TRBJ2-7; d_call: -; v_call: TRBV21-1; cdr3_aa: CASSKGEDTWPSYEQYF; cdr3_nt: TGTGCCAGCAGCAAAGGCGAGGACACATGGCCCTCCTACGAGCAGTACTTC
clone_size: few; j_call: TRBJ2-7; d_call: -; v_call: TRBV7-9; cdr3_aa: CASSYSDRFNYEQYF; cdr3_nt: TGTGCCAGCAGCTATTCCGACAGATTCAACTACGAGCAGTACTTC
clone_size: -; j_call: TRBJ2-5; d_call: TRBD1; v_call: TRBV29-1; cdr3_aa: CSVSTYRGPQETQYF; cdr3_nt: TGCAGCGTTTCAACCTACAGGGGGCCCCAAGAGACCCAGTACTTC
clone_size: -; j_call: TRBJ2-7; d_call: TRBD1; v_call: TRBV2; cdr3_aa: CASRSRDRGYEQYF; cdr3_nt: TGTGCCAGCAGGAGCCGGGACAGGGGCTACGAGCAGTACTTC
clone_size: few; j_call: TRBJ2-3; d_call: -; v_call: TRBV7-2; cdr3_aa: CASSFRGGVDTQYF; cdr3_nt: TGTGCCAGCAGCTTTAGGGGGGGCGTTGATACGCAGTATTTT
clone_size: once; j_call: TRBJ2-1; d_call: -; v_call: TRBV27; cdr3_aa: CASSRLGDEQFF; cdr3_nt: TGTGCCAGCAGTCGACTAGGAGATGAGCAGTTCTTC
clone_size: -; j_call: TRBJ2-7; d_call: TRBD1; v_call: TRBV5-5; cdr3_aa: CASSLVDRSPQYF; cdr3_nt: TGTGCCAGCAGCTTGGTGGACAGGTCTCCGCAGTACTTC
clone_size: few; j_call: TRBJ2-7; d_call: TRBD1; v_call: TRBV7-9; cdr3_aa: CASSSIGTGGYEQYF; cdr3_nt: TGTGCCAGCAGCTCTATCGGGACAGGGGGCTACGAGCAGTACTTC
clone_size: -; j_call: TRBJ2-2; d_call: TRBD1; v_call: TRBV2; cdr3_aa: CASGQTGSTGELFF; cdr3_nt: TGTGCCAGCGGGCAGACAGGGTCGACCGGGGAGCTGTTTTTT
clone_size: few; j_call: TRBJ2-7; d_call: -; v_call: TRBV19; cdr3_aa: CASSIWSGRNEQYF; cdr3_nt: TGTGCCAGTAGTATTTGGTCAGGGAGGAACGAGCAGTACTTC
clone_size: -; j_call: TRBJ2-5; d_call: TRBD2; v_call: TRBV5-1; cdr3_aa: CASSPRRGLAGGSQETQYF; cdr3_nt: TGCGCCAGCAGCCCCCGCCGGGGACTAGCGGGGGGATCTCAAGAGACCCAGTACTTC
clone_size: once; j_call: TRBJ2-3; d_call: TRBD2; v_call: TRBV27; cdr3_aa: CASSPPSAGGSPNTQYF; cdr3_nt: TGTGCCAGCAGTCCCCCCTCGGCGGGAGGTTCCCCAAATACGCAGTATTTT
clone_size: -; j_call: TRBJ2-3; d_call: TRBD2; v_call: TRBV7-2; cdr3_aa: CASSLRLAGMADTQYF; cdr3_nt: TGTGCCAGCAGCCTCAGACTAGCGGGGATGGCAGATACGCAGTATTTT
clone_size: -; j_call: TRBJ2-7; d_call: TRBD1; v_call: TRBV29-1; cdr3_aa: CSVALQGGSEQYF; cdr3_nt: TGCAGCGTTGCCTTACAGGGGGGTTCCGAGCAGTACTTC
clone_size: -; j_call: TRBJ2-1; d_call: TRBD2; v_call: TRBV18; cdr3_aa: CASSSIAGLSEQFF; cdr3_nt: TGTGCCAGCTCGTCGATAGCGGGGCTGAGTGAGCAGTTCTTC
clone_size: few; j_call: TRBJ2-7; d_call: -; v_call: TRBV2; cdr3_aa: CASSESRLSYEQYF; cdr3_nt: TGTGCCAGCAGTGAGAGCAGGCTCTCCTACGAGCAGTACTTC
clone_size: few; j_call: TRBJ1-6; d_call: TRBD1; v_call: TRBV10-2; cdr3_aa: CASSQSGQGYSPLHF; cdr3_nt: TGCGCCAGCAGTCAGTCGGGACAGGGGTACTCACCCCTCCACTTT
clone_size: -; j_call: TRBJ2-7; d_call: TRBD1; v_call: TRBV6-6; cdr3_aa: CASGGQGYEQYF; cdr3_nt: TGTGCCAGCGGGGGACAGGGTTACGAGCAGTACTTC